The rows below give T cell receptor beta chains drawn from one sample of a study of Ad26.COV2.S vaccination and SARS-CoV-2 variants. Method: immunoSEQ multiplex PCR; TCRdb's copy keeps in-frame clones and lacks some. Of hundreds of thousands of clones in the sample, around 92% were seen once. The sequencing here drew on peripheral blood, taken in a trial of Ad26.COV2.S vaccine versus placebo. The receptors shown here come from a person aged 18-65 years who received the Ad26.COV2.S COVID-19 vaccine or a placebo. The CDR3 runs from the conserved cysteine through the conserved F or W. The order of the fields is clone size, V gene, D gene, J gene, CDR3 DNA, CDR3 protein. The D gene is left open where the match is weak. Size is stated for part of the rows, as once, few or many counts, or as a class when the clone is expanded.

clone_size: -
v_call: TRBV28
d_call: -
j_call: TRBJ1-2
cdr3_nt: TGTGCCAGCAGTCCTCAGGGGCCGGTGAACTATGGCTACACCTTC
cdr3_aa: CASSPQGPVNYGYTF

clone_size: -
v_call: TRBV19
d_call: TRBD2
j_call: TRBJ2-1
cdr3_nt: TGTGCCAGTAGTACCTCTAGCGGGGGGCCGATACCCAATGAGCAGTTCTTC
cdr3_aa: CASSTSSGGPIPNEQFF

clone_size: -
v_call: TRBV10-3
d_call: -
j_call: TRBJ2-7
cdr3_nt: TGTGCCATCAGTGAGTCGAGGTACGAGCAGTACTTC
cdr3_aa: CAISESRYEQYF

clone_size: few
v_call: TRBV7-9
d_call: -
j_call: TRBJ1-6
cdr3_nt: TGTGCCAGCAGCCACCCATCCGGGTCATGGGATTCACCCCTCCACTTT
cdr3_aa: CASSHPSGSWDSPLHF

clone_size: -
v_call: TRBV10-1
d_call: -
j_call: TRBJ2-1
cdr3_nt: TGCGCCAGCAGTGATCACAATGAGCAGTTCTTC
cdr3_aa: CASSDHNEQFF

clone_size: -
v_call: TRBV3-1/TRBV3-2
d_call: -
j_call: TRBJ1-1
cdr3_nt: TGTGCCAGCAGCCCTCGTGAACAGGCTCTAGTCTTT
cdr3_aa: CASSPREQALVF

clone_size: -
v_call: TRBV19
d_call: -
j_call: TRBJ2-6
cdr3_nt: TGTGCCAGTAGTACCGGGACTGGCGTCTCTGGGGCCAACGTCCTGACTTTC
cdr3_aa: CASSTGTGVSGANVLTF

clone_size: -
v_call: TRBV5-1
d_call: -
j_call: TRBJ2-2
cdr3_nt: TGCGCCAGCAGCTTGATCCCGGGGCGCACCGGGGAGCTGTTTTTT
cdr3_aa: CASSLIPGRTGELFF

clone_size: -
v_call: TRBV3-1/TRBV3-2
d_call: -
j_call: TRBJ1-1
cdr3_nt: TGTGCCAGCAGCCAGGGCACTGAAGCTTTCTTT
cdr3_aa: CASSQGTEAFF

clone_size: -
v_call: TRBV4-1
d_call: -
j_call: TRBJ1-4
cdr3_nt: TGCGCCAGCAGCCAAGTAGAGTTAGAAAAACTGTTTTTT
cdr3_aa: CASSQVELEKLFF

clone_size: -
v_call: TRBV9
d_call: TRBD1
j_call: TRBJ1-2
cdr3_nt: TGTGCCAGCAGCCCCGAAGGACAGGGCGGCGTCTATGGCTACACCTTC
cdr3_aa: CASSPEGQGGVYGYTF

clone_size: -
v_call: TRBV30
d_call: TRBD2
j_call: TRBJ2-5
cdr3_nt: TGTGCCTGGAGTGTGTACAGCGGGGGGTTGGGGACCCAGTACTTC
cdr3_aa: CAWSVYSGGLGTQYF

clone_size: -
v_call: TRBV3-1/TRBV3-2
d_call: -
j_call: TRBJ1-6
cdr3_nt: TGTGCCAGCAGCCTGACGGGCTCCGTAAGGGGAGCACCCCTCCACTTT
cdr3_aa: CASSLTGSVRGAPLHF

clone_size: -
v_call: TRBV14
d_call: -
j_call: TRBJ2-7
cdr3_nt: TGTGCCAGCAGCCAAGATAACGGCCGGGAGAACGAGCAGTACTTC
cdr3_aa: CASSQDNGRENEQYF

clone_size: -
v_call: TRBV7-9
d_call: TRBD2
j_call: TRBJ2-5
cdr3_nt: TGTGCCAGCAGCTCCCTAGCGGGGAGCGAGACCCAGTACTTC
cdr3_aa: CASSSLAGSETQYF

clone_size: -
v_call: TRBV4-3
d_call: -
j_call: TRBJ2-3
cdr3_nt: TGCGCCAGCAGCCAAGATCCCTTGGGCGCGATTAGCACAGATACGCAGTATTTT
cdr3_aa: CASSQDPLGAISTDTQYF

clone_size: few
v_call: TRBV6-6
d_call: -
j_call: TRBJ2-2
cdr3_nt: TGTGCCAGCAGCCCCCACGGGGAGCTGTTTTTT
cdr3_aa: CASSPHGELFF

clone_size: -
v_call: TRBV29-1
d_call: -
j_call: TRBJ2-7
cdr3_nt: TGCAGCATATTAGATCCCGGGAGCTCCTACGAGCAGTACTTC
cdr3_aa: CSILDPGSSYEQYF

clone_size: -
v_call: TRBV9
d_call: TRBD2
j_call: TRBJ2-2
cdr3_nt: TGTGCCAGCAGCGCCGGACTAGCGGGGGGGCTTGGCACCGGGGAGCTGTTTTTT
cdr3_aa: CASSAGLAGGLGTGELFF

clone_size: -
v_call: TRBV18
d_call: -
j_call: TRBJ2-5
cdr3_nt: TGTGCCAGCTCACCACCGAGGGGTAGCGGTCAAGAGACCCAGTACTTC
cdr3_aa: CASSPPRGSGQETQYF

clone_size: -
v_call: TRBV2
d_call: TRBD1
j_call: TRBJ1-5
cdr3_nt: TGTGCCAGCAGAGAACAGGGGGCGATCAATCAGCCCCAGCATTTT
cdr3_aa: CASREQGAINQPQHF

clone_size: -
v_call: TRBV2
d_call: TRBD1
j_call: TRBJ2-7
cdr3_nt: TGTGCCAGCATCCGTAGCCAGGGGGCCACCTACGAGCAGTACTTC
cdr3_aa: CASIRSQGATYEQYF

clone_size: -
v_call: TRBV21-1
d_call: -
j_call: TRBJ1-1
cdr3_nt: TGTGCCAGCAGCAGATGGACAGGGGTTTGCACTGAAGCTTTCTTT
cdr3_aa: CASSRWTGVCTEAFF

clone_size: -
v_call: TRBV3-1/TRBV3-2
d_call: TRBD1
j_call: TRBJ1-2
cdr3_nt: TGTGCCAGCACCTTCTCCCCGGGACAGGGGGTTATGAGCTATGGCTACACCTTC
cdr3_aa: CASTFSPGQGVMSYGYTF